This is a list of T cell receptor beta chains from one sample in a study of the immune and genomic landscape of osteosarcoma. TCRdb keeps only in-frame clones here, not all; method: immunoSEQ multiplex PCR. The sample shows about 10,000 clones, 60% to 75% of them seen only once. Sample: osteosarcoma tumor tissue from the lung. These TCRs come from a human donor with osteosarcoma. Each CDR3 is given with its conserved first and last residue. D genes are given only for firm matches. Not all rows give a size; the values are once, few, many and, for expanded clones, a class.

j_gene: TRBJ2-4; v_gene: TRBV5-4; abundance: .; d_gene: TRBD1; CDR3aa: CASSLESLGQGDIQYF; CDR3nt: TGTGCCAGCAGCTTGGAATCCCTTGGACAGGGGGACATTCAGTACTTC
j_gene: TRBJ2-1; v_gene: TRBV19; abundance: .; d_gene: TRBD2; CDR3aa: CASSIPAGYNEQFF; CDR3nt: TGTGCCAGTAGTATCCCAGCGGGGTACAATGAGCAGTTCTTC
j_gene: TRBJ2-3; v_gene: TRBV28; abundance: .; d_gene: .; CDR3aa: CASSFVAGTDTQYF; CDR3nt: TGTGCCAGCAGTTTTGTAGCGGGCACAGATACGCAGTATTTT
j_gene: TRBJ1-1; v_gene: TRBV28; abundance: .; d_gene: .; CDR3aa: CASSWGGTEAFF; CDR3nt: TGTGCCAGCAGTTGGGGGGGCACTGAAGCTTTCTTT
j_gene: TRBJ1-2; v_gene: TRBV19; abundance: .; d_gene: .; CDR3aa: CASSLRGTNYGYTF; CDR3nt: TGTGCCAGTAGCCTCAGGGGAACGAACTATGGCTACACCTTC
j_gene: TRBJ2-5; v_gene: TRBV20-1; abundance: .; d_gene: .; CDR3aa: CSALGEETQYF; CDR3nt: TGCAGTGCCCTCGGTGAAGAGACCCAGTACTTC
j_gene: TRBJ2-7; v_gene: TRBV11-3; abundance: medium-sized; d_gene: .; CDR3aa: CASSLTRGSYEQYF; CDR3nt: TGTGCCAGCAGCTTAACGCGGGGATCCTACGAGCAGTACTTC
j_gene: TRBJ1-4; v_gene: TRBV5-4; abundance: few; d_gene: TRBD1; CDR3aa: CASSLTDRVGEKLFF; CDR3nt: TGTGCCAGCAGCTTAACAGACAGGGTGGGTGAAAAACTGTTTTTT
j_gene: TRBJ1-1; v_gene: TRBV28; abundance: .; d_gene: .; CDR3aa: CASSLFPGQYTEAFF; CDR3nt: TGTGCCAGCAGTTTATTCCCCGGACAGTACACTGAAGCTTTCTTT
j_gene: TRBJ1-2; v_gene: TRBV10-2; abundance: .; d_gene: .; CDR3aa: CASSDPSGGHLTRYTF; CDR3nt: TGCGCCAGCAGTGACCCGAGTGGGGGACATCTTACGCGCTACACCTTC
j_gene: TRBJ1-5; v_gene: TRBV6-5; abundance: .; d_gene: .; CDR3aa: CASRPPGPSNQPQHF; CDR3nt: TGTGCCAGCAGACCCCCGGGACCCAGCAATCAGCCCCAGCATTTT
j_gene: TRBJ1-6; v_gene: TRBV27; abundance: few; d_gene: TRBD1; CDR3aa: CASSYRGGNSPLHF; CDR3nt: TGTGCCAGCAGTTACAGGGGTGGTAATTCACCCCTCCACTTT
j_gene: TRBJ2-4; v_gene: TRBV5-8; abundance: once; d_gene: .; CDR3aa: CASSLGSGNIQYF; CDR3nt: TGTGCCAGCAGCTTGGGCAGCGGGAACATTCAGTACTTC
j_gene: TRBJ1-2; v_gene: TRBV11-3; abundance: few; d_gene: .; CDR3aa: CASTVNGLLYGYTF; CDR3nt: TGTGCCAGCACCGTTAACGGACTGCTATATGGCTACACCTTC
j_gene: TRBJ1-3; v_gene: TRBV21-1; abundance: few; d_gene: .; CDR3aa: CASSNSPGPERDNTIYF; CDR3nt: TGTGCCAGCAGCAATTCTCCGGGACCGGAAAGGGACAACACCATATATTTT
j_gene: TRBJ2-1; v_gene: TRBV2; abundance: .; d_gene: .; CDR3aa: CASTPTQIGYNEQFF; CDR3nt: TGTGCCAGCACCCCGACCCAGATCGGATACAATGAGCAGTTCTTC
j_gene: TRBJ1-4; v_gene: TRBV6-1; abundance: .; d_gene: .; CDR3aa: CASSERGGGPGGIVF; CDR3nt: TGTGCCAGCAGTGAAAGGGGAGGGGGGCCGGGAGGAATAGTTTTT
j_gene: TRBJ2-7; v_gene: TRBV7-2; abundance: .; d_gene: TRBD2; CDR3aa: CASSLATASGTVYEQYF; CDR3nt: TGTGCCAGCAGCTTAGCCACGGCTAGCGGGACTGTCTACGAGCAGTACTTC
j_gene: TRBJ1-2; v_gene: TRBV30; abundance: .; d_gene: .; CDR3aa: CAWSGGNNYGYTF; CDR3nt: TGTGCCTGGAGTGGCGGGAACAACTATGGCTACACCTTC
j_gene: TRBJ2-5; v_gene: TRBV5-1; abundance: .; d_gene: .; CDR3aa: CASSEWETQYF; CDR3nt: TGCGCCAGTAGCGAATGGGAGACCCAGTACTTC
j_gene: TRBJ2-7; v_gene: TRBV4-2; abundance: .; d_gene: .; CDR3aa: CASSPGFSRHYEQYF; CDR3nt: TGTGCCAGCAGCCCGGGGTTTTCGAGGCACTACGAGCAGTACTTC
j_gene: TRBJ2-7; v_gene: TRBV6-6; abundance: .; d_gene: .; CDR3aa: CASTGSPYEQYF; CDR3nt: TGTGCCAGCACGGGCAGCCCCTACGAGCAGTACTTC
j_gene: TRBJ2-1; v_gene: TRBV6-1; abundance: .; d_gene: .; CDR3aa: CASWGLEQFF; CDR3nt: TGTGCCAGCTGGGGGCTTGAACAGTTCTTC
j_gene: TRBJ2-1; v_gene: TRBV16; abundance: .; d_gene: TRBD1; CDR3aa: CASSQSGQVPYNEQFF; CDR3nt: TGTGCCAGCAGCCAATCTGGACAGGTACCCTACAATGAGCAGTTCTTC
j_gene: TRBJ1-5; v_gene: TRBV6-6; abundance: few; d_gene: TRBD1; CDR3aa: CASRRTGRNQPQHF; CDR3nt: TGTGCCAGCAGAAGGACAGGGCGCAATCAGCCCCAGCATTTT
j_gene: TRBJ2-2; v_gene: TRBV6-5; abundance: .; d_gene: .; CDR3aa: CASSLRGGELFF; CDR3nt: TGTGCCAGCAGCCTCCGGGGCGGGGAGCTGTTTTTT
j_gene: TRBJ2-2; v_gene: TRBV5-1; abundance: .; d_gene: .; CDR3aa: CASSLAGDLNTGELFF; CDR3nt: TGCGCCAGCAGCTTGGCCGGGGACTTAAACACCGGGGAGCTGTTTTTT
j_gene: TRBJ1-2; v_gene: TRBV14; abundance: .; d_gene: TRBD1; CDR3aa: CASSTQTGGGYTF; CDR3nt: TGTGCCAGCAGCACCCAGACAGGGGGTGGCTACACCTTC
j_gene: TRBJ2-5; v_gene: TRBV6-5; abundance: .; d_gene: .; CDR3aa: CASSYAGTPGETQYF; CDR3nt: TGTGCCAGCAGTTACGCCGGGACCCCAGGCGAGACCCAGTACTTC
j_gene: TRBJ2-1; v_gene: TRBV27; abundance: few; d_gene: TRBD1; CDR3aa: CASRQGAGGEQFF; CDR3nt: TGTGCCAGCAGACAGGGGGCGGGTGGTGAGCAGTTCTTC
j_gene: TRBJ2-1; v_gene: TRBV5-4; abundance: .; d_gene: TRBD2; CDR3aa: CASWFGRAGEQFF; CDR3nt: TGTGCCAGCTGGTTCGGGAGGGCCGGTGAGCAGTTCTTC
j_gene: TRBJ2-5; v_gene: TRBV5-4; abundance: .; d_gene: TRBD2; CDR3aa: CASSLAGGQETQYF; CDR3nt: TGTGCCAGCAGCTTGGCGGGGGGTCAAGAGACCCAGTACTTC
j_gene: TRBJ2-7; v_gene: TRBV7-6; abundance: .; d_gene: TRBD2; CDR3aa: CASSLAGGTFVYEQYF; CDR3nt: TGTGCCAGCAGCTTAGCGGGGGGGACTTTCGTCTACGAGCAGTACTTC
j_gene: TRBJ2-5; v_gene: TRBV7-9; abundance: .; d_gene: .; CDR3aa: CASSLSRETQYF; CDR3nt: TGTGCCAGCAGCTTAAGCAGGGAGACCCAGTACTTC
j_gene: TRBJ2-3; v_gene: TRBV29-1; abundance: .; d_gene: .; CDR3aa: CSVEDVRWTRSDTQYF; CDR3nt: TGCAGCGTTGAAGATGTCCGCTGGACCCGATCAGATACGCAGTATTTT
j_gene: TRBJ2-1; v_gene: TRBV19; abundance: .; d_gene: .; CDR3aa: CASCTSGLSYNEQFF; CDR3nt: TGTGCCAGTTGTACATCGGGTTTATCCTACAATGAGCAGTTCTTC
j_gene: TRBJ1-4; v_gene: TRBV2; abundance: few; d_gene: TRBD1; CDR3aa: CASSVRTGGYEKLFF; CDR3nt: TGTGCCAGCAGTGTGAGAACAGGGGGATATGAAAAACTGTTTTTT
j_gene: TRBJ2-1; v_gene: TRBV20-1; abundance: .; d_gene: .; CDR3aa: CSCEHEQFF; CDR3nt: TGCAGTTGTGAGCATGAGCAGTTCTTC
j_gene: TRBJ1-1; v_gene: TRBV7-9; abundance: few; d_gene: .; CDR3aa: CASSLDGDSGEAFF; CDR3nt: TGTGCCAGCAGCTTAGATGGGGATTCGGGGGAAGCTTTCTTT
j_gene: TRBJ2-2; v_gene: TRBV28; abundance: .; d_gene: TRBD2; CDR3aa: CASSPLGRAGVTGELFF; CDR3nt: TGTGCCAGCAGTCCACTGGGGAGGGCCGGGGTAACCGGGGAGCTGTTTTTT
j_gene: TRBJ2-5; v_gene: TRBV29-1; abundance: .; d_gene: TRBD2; CDR3aa: CSVEDSGAETQYF; CDR3nt: TGCAGCGTTGAAGATAGCGGGGCAGAGACCCAGTACTTC
j_gene: TRBJ2-7; v_gene: TRBV27; abundance: once; d_gene: .; CDR3aa: CASSLNRGTYEQYF; CDR3nt: TGTGCCAGCAGTTTAAATCGCGGGACCTACGAGCAGTACTTC
j_gene: TRBJ1-6; v_gene: TRBV10-3; abundance: .; d_gene: TRBD1; CDR3aa: CAINEDRTNSPLHF; CDR3nt: TGTGCCATCAACGAGGACAGGACAAATTCACCCCTCCACTTT
j_gene: TRBJ2-1; v_gene: TRBV2; abundance: .; d_gene: .; CDR3aa: CAGGGEGHEQFF; CDR3nt: TGTGCCGGGGGTGGAGAGGGGCATGAGCAGTTCTTC
j_gene: TRBJ2-5; v_gene: TRBV4-1; abundance: .; d_gene: TRBD2; CDR3aa: CASSQPLSGMSETQYF; CDR3nt: TGCGCCAGCAGCCAACCCCTTAGCGGGATGTCAGAGACCCAGTACTTC
j_gene: TRBJ2-7; v_gene: TRBV6-6; abundance: .; d_gene: .; CDR3aa: CASSYREMPYEQYF; CDR3nt: TGTGCCAGCAGTTACAGGGAGATGCCATACGAGCAGTACTTC
j_gene: TRBJ1-5; v_gene: TRBV19; abundance: .; d_gene: .; CDR3aa: CASTGMGRSNQPQHF; CDR3nt: TGTGCCAGTACCGGGATGGGGAGAAGCAATCAGCCCCAGCATTTT
j_gene: TRBJ2-5; v_gene: TRBV19; abundance: .; d_gene: .; CDR3aa: CASSQDSISRETQYF; CDR3nt: TGTGCCAGTAGCCAGGACAGTATCTCCAGAGAGACCCAGTACTTC
j_gene: TRBJ1-5; v_gene: TRBV10-3; abundance: few; d_gene: TRBD1; CDR3aa: CAISDEGANQPQHF; CDR3nt: TGTGCCATCAGTGATGAGGGGGCGAATCAGCCCCAGCATTTT
j_gene: TRBJ1-5; v_gene: TRBV27; abundance: .; d_gene: .; CDR3aa: CASRDSFNQPQHF; CDR3nt: TGTGCCAGCAGGGACAGTTTCAATCAGCCCCAGCATTTT
j_gene: TRBJ2-1; v_gene: TRBV6-1; abundance: .; d_gene: .; CDR3aa: CASLVVLWSYNEQFF; CDR3nt: TGTGCCAGCTTGGTAGTTCTGTGGTCCTACAATGAGCAGTTCTTC
j_gene: TRBJ2-2; v_gene: TRBV6-5; abundance: .; d_gene: TRBD1; CDR3aa: CASSGTGRSGELFF; CDR3nt: TGTGCCAGCAGTGGGACAGGGAGAAGCGGGGAGCTGTTTTTT